This T cell receptor beta chain was identified during a study of blood T cell repertoires in COVID-19. Study-level information: COVID-19 samples, acute and convalescent, were from the United States, Italy and Spain. The analysed material was cDNA or gDNA that came from T cells, B-cell-depleted T cells, or PBMCs.

There are a few counts of this clone. In the study's own analysis: Amplification of reference gene primers provided the estimated nucleated cell counts. Only in-frame clones appear in the TCRdb table, and some are missing; sequencing was by immunoSEQ multiplex PCR. D and trimming were read from the DNA, whereas the V and J calls and clone size are those reported in that table. The sample records about 120,000 clones, approximately 91% being singletons. Sequencing used peripheral blood. The clonotype was recovered from a woman older than 75 with acute or convalescent COVID-19.

The CDR3 region is CASSQWGPRDYEQYF. The CDR3 nucleotides are TGTGCCAGCAGCCAATGGGGGCCGAGGGACTACGAGCAGTACTTC. The chain has TRBV7-9 and TRBJ2-7; a weak D match, TRBD1 (6 bases). The V and J ends lost 5 bases and 3 bases respectively, with 17 bases between them. CDR3 length: 15 residues. Germline assignment: CDR1 SEHNR and CDR2 FQNEAQ (reference sequence).